Presented here are 13 T cell receptor beta chains from one specimen sequenced in a study of cytomegalovirus exposure and HLA in healthy donors. Assay used: immunoSEQ multiplex PCR; TCRdb lists only in-frame clones, some missing. The table includes more than 250,000 clones, 90% detected once. The sequencing input was PBMCs. These receptors were taken from a woman in her 30s in good health and CMV-seronegative.

This chain uses TRBV27 with TRBJ2-2; D possibly corresponds to TRBD2 (5 bases). This CDR3 has 13 amino acids. V was cut by 2 bases and J by 4 bases, with 5 bases left in between. Germline lookup yields CDR1 MNHEY and CDR2 SMNVEV (reference sequence). The CDR3 bases are TGTGCCAGCAGTTTACTAGCCACCGGGGAGCTGTTTTTT. Its protein is CASSLLATGELFF.

The CDR3 DNA sequence: TGTGCCAGCAGCCTGACACCTAACTACGAGCAGTACTTC. Translation: CASSLTPNYEQYF. The chain has TRBV7-7 and TRBJ2-7; no clear D gene. Germline values: CDR1 SSHAT, CDR2 FNYEAQ (reference sequence). Trimming took 5 bases from V and 3 from J, leaving 11 bases between them. The CDR3 extends over 13 amino acids.

The V call is TRBV9, the J call TRBJ2-1; the match to TRBD2 covers 9 bases. Germline-derived CDR1 and CDR2 are SGDLS and YYNGEE. Trimming at V came to 0 bases and at J to 7 bases, leaving 8 bases not matched to a gene. The length of the CDR3 is 16 residues. The CDR3 region has the DNA TGTGCCAGCAGCGTAGAGGAGCGGGAGGTTTTGAATGAGCAGTTCTTC. Residues: CASSVEEREVLNEQFF. The full variable domain, its missing parts supplied by reference TRBV9 and TRBJ2-1, is DSGVTQTPKHLITATGQRVTLRCSPRSGDLSVYWYQQSLDQGLQFLIQYYNGEERAKGNILERFSAQQFPDLHSELNLSSLELGDSALYFCASSVEEREVLNEQFFGPGTRLTVL.

This rearrangement joins TRBV29-1 to TRBJ2-1; D may be TRBD1 or TRBD2 (5 bases each). This CDR3 region has 15 residues. The germline V gene has CDR1 SQVTM and CDR2 ANQGSEA. The V and J ends lost 0 bases and 2 bases respectively, with 11 bases between them. For the CDR3, the DNA is TGCAGCGTTGAAGACGGGACCTGGGCCTACAATGAGCAGTTCTTC. The encoded protein is CSVEDGTWAYNEQFF.

The rearrangement links TRBV4-3 to TRBJ2-7, with 8 bases fitting TRBD1. The germline V gene has CDR1 LGHNA and CDR2 YSLEER. Losses at the gene ends were 4 bases for V and 3 bases for J; bases not matched to a gene: 5. This CDR3 comprises 14 residues. This CDR3 is CASSPGTGDYEQYF. DNA for the CDR3: TGCGCCAGCAGCCCAGGGACAGGAGACTACGAGCAGTACTTC.

This sequence joins TRBV7-6 and TRBJ2-7, with D possibly TRBD1 on 5 matching bases. Germline V gene lookup returns CDR1 SGHVS and CDR2 FNYEAQ. The CDR3 runs to 13 residues. With 4 bases removed from V and 3 bases from J, the gap between germline ends came to 10 bases. The CDR3 here is CASSSNRNYEQYF. For the CDR3, the DNA is TGTGCCAGCAGCTCCAACAGGAACTACGAGCAGTACTTC.

The V and J genes are TRBV10-3 and TRBJ2-1; tentative D call: TRBD2 (6 bases). The CDR3 is 14 amino acids. Germline assignment: CDR1 ENHRY and CDR2 SYGVKD. V was shortened by 3 bases and J by 8 bases, with 14 bases between the two germline ends. The CDR3 coding sequence is TGTGCCATCAGTGATTACGGGAGCGGGCATGAGCAGTTCTTC. It codes for CAISDYGSGHEQFF.

This sequence joins TRBV2 and TRBJ2-1, with a possible D match to TRBD2 (7 bases). CDR1 SNHLY and CDR2 FYNNEI come from the germline V gene. This CDR3 is built from 13 residues. Deletions cut 9 bases from V and 8 bases from J, with 17 bases between. CDR3 nucleotides: TGTGCCAGTGGGGGGGCGCCGAGGGATGAGCAGTTCTTC. This translates into CASGGAPRDEQFF.

V and J are TRBV27 and TRBJ2-3; 8 bases agree with TRBD1. Germline V gene data show CDR1 as MNHEY and CDR2 as SMNVEV (reference sequence). This CDR3 region has 16 residues. V lost 6 bases to trimming and J lost 2 bases; unmatched junction nucleotides: 10. In DNA form, the CDR3 reads TGTGCCAGCAGGCTCCAGGACAGGGTGCCCACAGATACGCAGTATTTT. This sequence encodes CASRLQDRVPTDTQYF.

This chain joins TRBV4-3 and TRBJ2-3, with 13 bases aligning to TRBD2. The CDR3 length is 17 residues. CDR1 is LGHNA, CDR2 YSLEER, per germline. V lost 3 bases, J lost 2 bases, and 5 bases stayed unmatched. CDR3 region: CASSQALAGGPTDTQYF. The DNA for the CDR3 is TGCGCCAGCAGCCAGGCACTAGCGGGAGGGCCCACAGATACGCAGTATTTT.

The chain has TRBV5-1 and TRBJ2-3; maybe TRBD2 (6 bases). The CDR3 is made up of 14 amino acids. V gave up 0 bases and J gave up 3 bases, with 8 bases separating them. CDR1 is SGHRS, CDR2 YFSETQ, per germline. The CDR3, as DNA: TGCGCCAGCAGCTTGGGTGGGGGGACAGATACGCAGTATTTT. Its protein product is CASSLGGGTDTQYF.

This chain connects TRBV6-1 to TRBJ2-4; D ambiguous. Germline CDR1 MNHNS, CDR2 SASEGT. CDR3 length: 14 residues. Trimming removed 10 bases from V and 2 bases from J, with 15 bases in between. CDR3 nucleotide sequence: TGTGCCACCCAAGAGGTGGGGACCAAAAACATTCAGTACTTC. Residues: CATQEVGTKNIQYF.

The rearrangement joins TRBV29-1 to TRBJ2-7; TRBD2 is a possible D gene (6 bases). V lost 6 bases, J lost 0 bases, and 12 bases lay in between. The CDR3 spans 13 residues. Germline V gives CDR1 SQVTM, CDR2 ANQGSEA. The CDR3 is CSVRAEGSYEQYF. DNA of the CDR3: TGCAGCGTGCGGGCGGAGGGCTCCTACGAGCAGTACTTC.